This record concerns one T cell receptor (beta chain) sequence. Its target is not known. This sample was taken from a study of T-cell memory formation after mild COVID-19. Study conclusions and caveats: Among contracting clones, CD4+ were mainly CM/EM and CD8+ enriched in EMRA. Clones shrinking between day 15 and 85 showed a balanced CD4/CD8 split, and those that grew later tilted toward CD4+. Some clones that responded turned up in pre-infection memory, which suggests that cross-reactive memory joined in. There was no confirmation that second-wave clones peaking on day 37 were SARS-CoV-2 specific.

This CDR3 has 14 residues. J gave up 9 bases and V 6 bases, and 9 bases lay outside the gene matches. A single record per CDR3 protein comes from TCRdb applying MiXCR to the 5' RACE reads. This sample yields 390,000 or so distinct CDR3 sequences, of which 15% to 20% are seen a single time; roughly a fifth belongs to the top ten. The TCR was taken from a man younger than 30 who had mild COVID-19 (a few samples of this study predate the infection). Cell type and time point are not known. The sequencing sample was made of PBMCs or a T cell subset sorted from them (not recorded which). V and J are TRBV12-3 or TRBV12-4 and TRBJ2-1; 9 bases agree with TRBD2. The CDR3, as DNA: TGTGCCAGCAGATCAAGCGGGGGGCTTAGTGAGCAGTTCTTC. Translating gives CASRSSGGLSEQFF.